This is a list of T cell receptor beta chains from one sample in a study of CD8 T cells in Susac syndrome. TCRdb called the immunoSEQ multiplex PCR reads again in MiXCR, with one record for every CDR3 protein. The sample includes some 190,000 distinct CDR3 sequences, roughly 95% seen only once; the top ten take approximately 0.098%. Sequencing was performed on CD4+ T cells from PBMCs. These TCRs come from a human donor in good health. Each CDR3 is given with its conserved first and last residue. The order of the fields is V gene, clone size, J gene, D gene, CDR3 DNA, CDR3 protein. The D gene is left open where the match is weak. Where a row states a size, it is once, few, many or the class of an expanded clone; other rows omit it.

>TRBV29-1|few|TRBJ2-7|NA
TGCAGCGTGGCCGATACCTACGAGCAGTACTTC
CSVADTYEQYF
>TRBV7-9|NA|TRBJ2-5|TRBD1
TGTGCCAGCAGCTTAGGTTCTCCAGGGGGCGGGGAGACCCAGTACTTC
CASSLGSPGGGETQYF
>TRBV29-1|once|TRBJ2-3|NA
TGCAGCGGACAGGTTACTAGCACAGATACGCAGTATTTT
CSGQVTSTDTQYF
>TRBV4-1|NA|TRBJ2-5|TRBD1
TGCGCCAGCGGGAGACAGGGGGGCTCTGAGACCCAGTACTTC
CASGRQGGSETQYF
>TRBV15|NA|TRBJ1-2|TRBD1
TGTGCCACCAGCCCCGGGACAGGCCAAGGAATGTATGGCTACACCTTC
CATSPGTGQGMYGYTF
>TRBV27|NA|TRBJ2-7|TRBD1
TGTGCCAGCAGTTTATTCGGGACAGGGCGAAATTACGAGCAGTACTTC
CASSLFGTGRNYEQYF
>TRBV20-1|NA|TRBJ1-5|TRBD1
TGCAGTGCTAGAGCACTGACAGGGGGCGGAAGACAGCCCCAGCATTTT
CSARALTGGGRQPQHF
>TRBV2|NA|TRBJ2-1|NA
TGTGCCAGCAGGACAGGAGAGGGTCTCGAGCAGTTCTTC
CASRTGEGLEQFF
>TRBV11-3|NA|TRBJ2-2|NA
TGTGCCAGCAGCTTCGTCAGCACCGGGGAGCTGTTTTTT
CASSFVSTGELFF
>TRBV5-6|NA|TRBJ2-1|TRBD1
TGTGCCAGCCGACATACAGGGGCAAGTGAGCAGTTCTTC
CASRHTGASEQFF
>TRBV20-1|NA|TRBJ2-2|TRBD2
TGCAGTGCTAGGGCTAGCGGGCAGACTACCGGGGAGCTGTTTTTT
CSARASGQTTGELFF
>TRBV12-3/TRBV12-4|NA|TRBJ1-2|NA
TGTGCCAGCAGTTTTGGAAGGGGCGAGCGCTACACCTTC
CASSFGRGERYTF
>TRBV6-5|NA|TRBJ2-5|TRBD1
TGTGCCAGCAGTTACACCCGATGGGGACAGGGGGGACGAGAGACCCAGTACTTC
CASSYTRWGQGGRETQYF
>TRBV9|NA|TRBJ2-7|TRBD1
TGTGCCAGCAGCCCTAGGGGGACAGGGGGCTCCTACGAGCAGTACTTC
CASSPRGTGGSYEQYF
>TRBV12-3/TRBV12-4|NA|TRBJ1-2|NA
TGTGCCATCGGCCCAAGTGGCTACACCTTC
CAIGPSGYTF
>TRBV3-1|NA|TRBJ1-1|TRBD1
TGTGCCAGCACCAGATGGGGACAGGGGGCTGAAGCTTTCTTT
CASTRWGQGAEAFF
>TRBV20-1|NA|TRBJ2-6|NA
TGCAGTGCTAGAGCGGGCTCCGGGGCCAACGTCCTGACTTTC
CSARAGSGANVLTF